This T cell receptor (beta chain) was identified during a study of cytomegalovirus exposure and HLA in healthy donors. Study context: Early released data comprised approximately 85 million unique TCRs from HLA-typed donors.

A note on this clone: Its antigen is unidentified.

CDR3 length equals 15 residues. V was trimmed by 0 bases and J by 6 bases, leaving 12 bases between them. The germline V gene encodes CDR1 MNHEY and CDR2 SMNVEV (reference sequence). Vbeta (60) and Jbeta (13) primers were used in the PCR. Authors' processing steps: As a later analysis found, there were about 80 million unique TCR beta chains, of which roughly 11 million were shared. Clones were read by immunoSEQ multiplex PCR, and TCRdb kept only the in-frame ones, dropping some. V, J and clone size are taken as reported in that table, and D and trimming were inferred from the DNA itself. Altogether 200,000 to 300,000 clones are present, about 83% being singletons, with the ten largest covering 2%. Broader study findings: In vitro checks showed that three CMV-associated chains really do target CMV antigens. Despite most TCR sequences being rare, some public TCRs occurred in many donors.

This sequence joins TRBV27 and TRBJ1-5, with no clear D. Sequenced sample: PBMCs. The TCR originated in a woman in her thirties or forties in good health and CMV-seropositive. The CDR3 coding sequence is TGTGCCAGCAGTTTATCTTTCTTGTCGGGTCAGCCCCAGCATTTT. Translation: CASSLSFLSGQPQHF.